These T cell receptor beta chains were read from a single sample in a study of regulatory T cells in long-lasting Graves disease. Each CDR3 protein gets one entry after TCRdb re-called the multiplex PCR reads with MiXCR. The profile shows 350,000 to 450,000 distinct CDR3 sequences, approximately 22% of them singletons. The material sequenced was peripheral blood mononuclear cells (PBMCs), taken when the disease was refractory, from a patient treated with antithyroid drugs. Receptors originate from a female donor with Graves disease. Both conserved end residues are part of each CDR3. Each record gives: V gene, clone size, J gene, CDR3 length, D gene, CDR3 protein, CDR3 DNA. D genes are given only for firm matches. Size is omitted from some rows. Given values are once, few, many or a class for expanded clones.

TRBV24-1	NA	TRBJ2-3	14	NA	CATAGADLTDTQYF	TGTGCCACTGCGGGCGCAGACCTCACAGATACGCAGTATTTT
TRBV2	NA	TRBJ2-5	13	TRBD1	CASGGTGPETQYF	TGTGCCAGCGGAGGGACAGGGCCAGAGACCCAGTACTTC
TRBV6-2/TRBV6-3	many	TRBJ2-2	17	TRBD2	CASSYSTSDPNTGELFF	TGTGCCAGCAGCTACTCAACTAGCGACCCGAACACCGGGGAGCTGTTTTTT
TRBV6-2/TRBV6-3	NA	TRBJ2-6	15	NA	CASKGGSSGANVLTF	TGTGCCAGCAAGGGGGGTTCCTCTGGGGCCAACGTCCTGACTTTC
TRBV3-1	many	TRBJ1-4	12	NA	CASSPQGEKLFF	TGTGCCAGCAGCCCCCAAGGCGAAAAACTGTTTTTT
TRBV28	many	TRBJ2-2	18	TRBD2	CASTLRGVPIANTGELFF	TGTGCCAGCACCCTACGGGGGGTTCCCATCGCGAACACCGGGGAGCTGTTTTTT
TRBV11-1	many	TRBJ2-7	14	NA	CASSSQGQIYEQYF	TGTGCCAGCAGCTCCCAGGGTCAAATCTACGAGCAGTACTTC
TRBV20-1	many	TRBJ2-5	13	NA	CSARSTSKETQYF	TGCAGTGCTAGATCTACTAGTAAAGAGACCCAGTACTTC
TRBV12-3/TRBV12-4	many	TRBJ1-5	15	TRBD1	CASSLTAGGFQPQHF	TGTGCCAGCAGTTTAACAGCAGGGGGCTTTCAGCCCCAGCATTTT
TRBV30	few	TRBJ1-1	14	NA	CACSPTGLSTEAFF	TGTGCCTGCTCACCCACAGGGTTGAGCACTGAAGCTTTCTTT
TRBV11-2	many	TRBJ2-2	15	TRBD2	CASSPTAGGPGELFF	TGTGCCAGCAGCCCAACAGCGGGAGGGCCCGGGGAGCTGTTTTTT
TRBV7-2	many	TRBJ2-5	15	NA	CASSFLQVVGETQYF	TGTGCCAGCAGCTTTCTACAGGTGGTCGGGGAGACCCAGTACTTC
TRBV5-6	NA	TRBJ2-5	13	NA	CASSFVREETQYF	TGTGCCAGCAGCTTTGTCAGGGAAGAGACCCAGTACTTC
TRBV30	NA	TRBJ1-1	17	NA	CAWSLKRGGTLNTEAFF	TGTGCCTGGAGCCTTAAACGGGGGGGCACCTTAAACACTGAAGCTTTCTTT
TRBV9	few	TRBJ1-5	15	TRBD1	CASSEQGASNQPQHF	TGTGCCAGCAGCGAACAGGGGGCTAGCAATCAGCCCCAGCATTTT
TRBV5-1	few	TRBJ2-5	15	TRBD2	CASSLPPGLAETQYF	TGCGCCAGCAGCCTACCTCCGGGACTAGCGGAGACCCAGTACTTC
TRBV5-6	NA	TRBJ2-7	15	NA	CASSFYTGPDYEQYF	TGTGCCAGCAGCTTTTATACAGGGCCTGATTACGAGCAGTACTTC
TRBV5-6	NA	TRBJ2-7	15	TRBD2	CASRWSGRAFYEQYF	TGTGCCAGCAGATGGAGCGGGAGAGCTTTCTACGAGCAGTACTTC
TRBV12-3/TRBV12-4	many	TRBJ2-7	13	NA	CASAWDKIYEQYF	TGTGCCAGCGCCTGGGACAAGATTTACGAGCAGTACTTC
TRBV12-3/TRBV12-4	many	TRBJ1-1	16	NA	CASSHPRGRLNTEAFF	TGTGCCAGCAGTCACCCACGAGGGCGTTTGAACACTGAAGCTTTCTTT
TRBV7-2	NA	TRBJ2-3	15	NA	CASSFNGLGTDTQYF	TGTGCCAGCAGCTTCAACGGACTTGGCACAGATACGCAGTATTTT
TRBV4-2	NA	TRBJ1-1	15	NA	CASSQGLGVRTEAFF	TGTGCCAGCAGCCAAGGTTTGGGAGTCCGCACTGAAGCTTTCTTT
TRBV7-9	many	TRBJ1-1	14	NA	CASSLQTENTEAFF	TGTGCCAGCAGCCTACAGACGGAGAACACTGAAGCTTTCTTT
TRBV20-1	few	TRBJ2-1	14	NA	CSAIRGAADNEQFF	TGCAGTGCAATTCGGGGGGCGGCAGACAATGAGCAGTTCTTC
TRBV28	many	TRBJ1-4	14	NA	CASSLAGLHEKLFF	TGTGCCAGCAGCTTAGCGGGTTTACATGAAAAACTGTTTTTT
TRBV9	many	TRBJ1-2	13	NA	CASSLGKNYGYTF	TGTGCCAGCAGCCTAGGAAAGAACTATGGCTACACCTTC
TRBV2	many	TRBJ1-5	13	NA	CASSGRSNQPQHF	TGTGCCAGCAGCGGACGCAGCAATCAGCCCCAGCATTTT
TRBV20-1	once	TRBJ2-7	13	TRBD2	CSASLAGEREQYF	TGCAGTGCTAGCCTAGCGGGAGAACGCGAGCAGTACTTC
TRBV19	few	TRBJ2-2	15	NA	CASSIPSRNTGELFF	TGTGCCAGTAGTATTCCTTCCAGGAACACCGGGGAGCTGTTTTTT
TRBV28	many	TRBJ1-6	14	NA	CASSLGLNDSPLHF	TGTGCCAGCAGTTTAGGGCTCAACGACTCACCCCTCCACTTT
TRBV29-1	NA	TRBJ2-1	15	TRBD2	CSVERGLAGGNEQFF	TGCAGCGTTGAAAGGGGACTAGCGGGAGGGAATGAGCAGTTCTTC
TRBV3-1	many	TRBJ1-1	15	NA	CASSQDPGWGTEAFF	TGTGCCAGCAGCCAAGATCCAGGGTGGGGCACTGAAGCTTTCTTT
TRBV6-6	many	TRBJ2-7	17	TRBD1	CASSYSSQGTASYEQYF	TGTGCCAGCAGTTACTCGTCCCAAGGGACAGCCTCCTACGAGCAGTACTTC
TRBV7-8	many	TRBJ1-2	14	TRBD1	CASSKYGQGDGYTF	TGTGCCAGCAGCAAATATGGACAGGGCGATGGCTACACCTTC
TRBV9	few	TRBJ2-5	12	NA	CASSVGSETQYF	TGTGCCAGCAGCGTAGGGTCCGAGACCCAGTACTTC
TRBV28	many	TRBJ2-2	14	TRBD2	CAGKLAGGTGELFF	TGTGCCGGAAAACTAGCGGGAGGTACCGGGGAGCTGTTTTTT
TRBV3-1	NA	TRBJ2-7	13	NA	CASSPVHDHEQYF	TGCGCCAGCAGCCCCGTCCACGACCACGAGCAGTACTTC
TRBV6-1	many	TRBJ1-5	15	NA	CASSELWGAGQPQHF	TGTGCCAGCAGTGAATTGTGGGGGGCTGGTCAGCCCCAGCATTTT
TRBV7-3	many	TRBJ2-2	14	TRBD1	CASSRNRGTGELFF	TGTGCCAGCAGCAGAAACAGGGGAACCGGGGAGCTGTTTTTT
TRBV5-1	NA	TRBJ1-5	15	NA	CASSPGEGVSQPQHF	TGCGCCAGCAGCCCGGGGGAAGGGGTAAGTCAGCCCCAGCATTTT
TRBV20-1	few	TRBJ2-4	16	TRBD2	CSASPTSGLGKNIQYF	TGCAGTGCTAGCCCGACTAGCGGTCTAGGCAAAAACATTCAGTACTTC
TRBV2	many	TRBJ2-7	17	TRBD2	CASGGDPAGVVSYEQYF	TGTGCCAGCGGAGGGGATCCAGCGGGAGTTGTATCCTACGAGCAGTACTTC
TRBV2	many	TRBJ2-7	14	NA	CASSHDGGPYEQYF	TGTGCCAGCAGCCATGACGGAGGCCCCTACGAGCAGTACTTC
TRBV20-1	many	TRBJ2-5	13	NA	CSAPRTEDETQYF	TGCAGTGCCCCTCGGACAGAGGATGAGACCCAGTACTTC
TRBV9	many	TRBJ2-5	14	NA	CASSSGTTRETQYF	TGTGCCAGCAGTTCGGGGACAACGAGGGAGACCCAGTACTTC
TRBV6-2/TRBV6-3	few	TRBJ1-1	14	TRBD1	CASSSQTGGGSAFF	TGTGCCAGCAGTTCCCAGACAGGGGGCGGCTCAGCTTTCTTT
TRBV12-3/TRBV12-4	many	TRBJ2-5	14	TRBD1	CASRGTGDQETQYF	TGTGCCAGCAGGGGGACAGGGGATCAAGAGACCCAGTACTTC
TRBV29-1	many	TRBJ2-2	14	NA	CSVEEGPSTGELFF	TGCAGCGTTGAGGAGGGACCCTCCACCGGGGAGCTGTTTTTT
TRBV27	NA	TRBJ2-7	17	TRBD2	CASSFSLVLAGAGEQYF	TGTGCCAGCAGTTTTAGTTTGGTCCTAGCGGGAGCAGGCGAGCAGTACTTC
TRBV11-2	many	TRBJ2-2	16	TRBD2	CASSFWTSGSTGELFF	TGTGCCAGCAGCTTTTGGACTAGCGGGAGCACCGGGGAGCTGTTTTTT
TRBV19	NA	TRBJ2-1	12	TRBD1	CASSIVGDRQFF	TGTGCCAGTAGTATAGTAGGGGACAGGCAGTTCTTC
TRBV20-1	NA	TRBJ2-7	11	NA	CSANDDYEQYF	TGCAGTGCTAATGACGACTACGAGCAGTACTTC
TRBV3-1	many	TRBJ2-7	14	TRBD2	CASSQGLAGDEQYF	TGCGCCAGCAGCCAAGGACTAGCGGGAGACGAGCAGTACTTC
TRBV20-1	many	TRBJ1-2	13	NA	CSARDGSTRGYTF	TGCAGTGCTAGAGATGGGTCCACGCGTGGCTACACCTTC
TRBV3-1	many	TRBJ1-1	13	NA	CASSPRGGTEAFF	TGTGCCAGCAGCCCACGGGGAGGGACTGAAGCTTTCTTT
TRBV3-1	many	TRBJ2-7	12	NA	CASSHETYEQYF	TGTGCCAGCAGCCACGAGACATACGAGCAGTACTTC
TRBV28	many	TRBJ2-7	15	NA	CASSLFVGGVGEQYF	TGTGCCAGCAGTTTATTTGTAGGGGGGGTCGGCGAGCAGTACTTC
TRBV5-1	few	TRBJ1-5	14	NA	CASSLDVGDQPQHF	TGCGCCAGCAGCTTGGATGTGGGGGATCAGCCCCAGCATTTT
TRBV6-1	many	TRBJ2-5	14	TRBD1	CASRQPGQGETQYF	TGTGCCAGCAGACAGCCGGGACAGGGAGAGACCCAGTACTTC